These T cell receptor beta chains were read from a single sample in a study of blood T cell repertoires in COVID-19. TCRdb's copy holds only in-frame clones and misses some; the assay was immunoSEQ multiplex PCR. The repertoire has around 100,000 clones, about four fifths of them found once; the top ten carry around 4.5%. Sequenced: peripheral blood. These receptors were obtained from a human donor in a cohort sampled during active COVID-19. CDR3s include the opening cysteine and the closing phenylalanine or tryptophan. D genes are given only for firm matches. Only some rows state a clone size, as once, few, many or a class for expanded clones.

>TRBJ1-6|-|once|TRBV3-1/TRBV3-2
TGTGCCAGCAGCCAAGATATCGGGAATTCACCCCTCCACTTT
CASSQDIGNSPLHF
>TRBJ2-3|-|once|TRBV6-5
TGTGCCAGCAGTTACATGGACAGACACGCAGATACGCAGTATTTT
CASSYMDRHADTQYF
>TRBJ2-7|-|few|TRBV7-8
TGTGCCAGCAGCCCCCTTTCGACGCATCTAGACGAGCAGTACTTC
CASSPLSTHLDEQYF
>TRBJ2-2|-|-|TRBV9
TGTGCCAGCAGCGTAGCTCAGGGTGGGGCCGGGGAGCTGTTTTTT
CASSVAQGGAGELFF
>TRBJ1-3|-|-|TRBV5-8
TGTGCCAGCAGCTTGCAGGCAGACTCTGGAAACACCATATATTTT
CASSLQADSGNTIYF
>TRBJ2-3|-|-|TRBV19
TGTGCCAGTAGCCCGGGACAAGGAATCACAGATACGCAGTATTTT
CASSPGQGITDTQYF
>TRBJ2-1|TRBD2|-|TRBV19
TGTGCCAGTAGTCTCCCCGGACTAGCGGGAAATGAGCAGTTCTTC
CASSLPGLAGNEQFF
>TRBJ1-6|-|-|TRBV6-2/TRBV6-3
TGTGCCAGCAGTAAATTCGCAGGACCCCTCCACTTT
CASSKFAGPLHF
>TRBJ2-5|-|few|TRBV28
TGTGCCAGCAGTTTATGGTTCAACCAAGAGACCCAGTACTTC
CASSLWFNQETQYF
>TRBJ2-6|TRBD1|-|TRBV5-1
TGCGCCAGCAGGCGTGGGACAGGGCGACCTGGGGCCAACGTCCTGACTTTC
CASRRGTGRPGANVLTF
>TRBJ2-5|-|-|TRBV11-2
TGTGCCAGCAGCTTAGGGTCCGGGCAAGAGACCCAGTACTTC
CASSLGSGQETQYF
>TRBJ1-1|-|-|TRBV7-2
TGTGCCAGCAGCTTATACAGGAATACTGAAGCTTTCTTT
CASSLYRNTEAFF
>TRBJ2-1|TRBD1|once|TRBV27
TGTGCCAGCAGGCAAATTTGGGACAGGGCAAGGAATGAGCAGTTCTTC
CASRQIWDRARNEQFF
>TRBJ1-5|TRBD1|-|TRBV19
TGTGCCAGTAGCACAACGGGCCAGGGGGCGTGGCAGCCCCAGCATTTT
CASSTTGQGAWQPQHF
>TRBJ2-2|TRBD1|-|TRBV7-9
TGTGCCAGCAGCTCCCTGACAGGGCTTAAGTCGGGGGAGCTGTTTTTT
CASSSLTGLKSGELFF
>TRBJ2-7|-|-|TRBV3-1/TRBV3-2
TGTGCCAGCAGCCACAAGCTAGTAACGTCCTACGAGCAGTACTTC
CASSHKLVTSYEQYF
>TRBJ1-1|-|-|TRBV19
TGTGCCAGTCCCCATCTTAGGGGGTGGGCATACAGGGTAGCTTTCTTT
CASPHLRGWAYRVAFF
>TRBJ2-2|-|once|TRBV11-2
TGTGCCAGCAGCCTGGGACAGAACACCGGGGAGCTGTTTTTT
CASSLGQNTGELFF
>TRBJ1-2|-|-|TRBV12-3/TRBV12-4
TGTGCCAGCAGTTTCCTGGGTAGCGGTGGCTACACCTTC
CASSFLGSGGYTF
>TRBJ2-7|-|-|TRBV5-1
TGCGCCAGCAGCTTGTCCCGGGTCTCCTACGAGCAGTACTTC
CASSLSRVSYEQYF
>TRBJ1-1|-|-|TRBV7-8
TGTGCCAGCAGCTTCGGGGGATTTATGAACACTGAAGCTTTCTTT
CASSFGGFMNTEAFF
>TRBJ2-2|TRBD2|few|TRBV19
TGTGCCAGTAGTATAGCAGGGAGGGACACCGGGGAGCTGTTTTTT
CASSIAGRDTGELFF
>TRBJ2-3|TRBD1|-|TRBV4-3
TGCGCCAGCAGCCAAGGGGTGACAGGGTGGACCGATACGCAGTATTTT
CASSQGVTGWTDTQYF
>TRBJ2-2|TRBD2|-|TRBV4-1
TGCGCCAGCAAGAGGGCCGGGACTAGCTACACCGGGGAGCTGTTTTTT
CASKRAGTSYTGELFF
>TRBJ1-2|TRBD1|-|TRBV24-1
TGTGCCACCGGGGATAGTGGGACAGACTATGGCTACACCTTC
CATGDSGTDYGYTF
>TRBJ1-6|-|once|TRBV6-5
TGTGCCAGCAGTTACCAGGGAAATAATTCACCCCTCCACTTT
CASSYQGNNSPLHF
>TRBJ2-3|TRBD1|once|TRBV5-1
TGCGCCAGCAGCCTACTCCCCGGGACAGCTAGCACAGATACGCAGTATTTT
CASSLLPGTASTDTQYF
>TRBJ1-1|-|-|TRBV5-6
TGTGCCAGCAGCTCAAAAGACAGGCCCCACGGAGCTTTCTTT
CASSSKDRPHGAFF
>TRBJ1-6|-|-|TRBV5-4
TGTGCCAGCAGCTTGGGCCGGGACATCACCTCACCCCTCCACTTT
CASSLGRDITSPLHF
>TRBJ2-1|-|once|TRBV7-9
TGTGCCAGCACTAGGGGCCGGAACAATGAGCAGTTCTTC
CASTRGRNNEQFF
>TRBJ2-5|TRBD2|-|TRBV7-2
TGTGCCAGCAGTTTATCCCGGGGGGGGATGGAGACCCAGTACTTC
CASSLSRGGMETQYF
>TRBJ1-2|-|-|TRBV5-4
TGTGCCAGCAGCCCTCCGCTCCGGTCAAACTATGGCTACACCTTC
CASSPPLRSNYGYTF
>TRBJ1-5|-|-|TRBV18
TGTGCCAGCTCACCTGGACAGATTGGCCAAAATCAGCCCCAGCATTTT
CASSPGQIGQNQPQHF
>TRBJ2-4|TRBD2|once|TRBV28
TGTGCCAGCAGTCCACCGGGACTAGCGGATCGCAAAAACATTCAGTACTTC
CASSPPGLADRKNIQYF
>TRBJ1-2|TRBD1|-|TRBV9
TGTGCCAGCAGCGTGGCGCCAGGGGGTAAAAATGGCTACACCTTC
CASSVAPGGKNGYTF
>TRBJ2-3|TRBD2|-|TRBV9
TGTGCCAGCAGCGTCGGGACTAGCGGGTACACAGATACGCAGTATTTT
CASSVGTSGYTDTQYF
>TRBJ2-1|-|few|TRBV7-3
TGTGCCAGCAGCTTAACGGGGGGCTCCTACAATGAGCAGTTCTTC
CASSLTGGSYNEQFF
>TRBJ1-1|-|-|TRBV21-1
TGTGCCAGCAGCTTGGAAGGACAGGGGGAGGTAACGACTGAAGCTTTCTTT
CASSLEGQGEVTTEAFF
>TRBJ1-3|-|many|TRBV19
TGTGCCAGTAGTACCTCCTCGGGCTCTGGAAACACCATATATTTT
CASSTSSGSGNTIYF
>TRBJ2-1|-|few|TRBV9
TGTGCCAGCAGCGTATCCACGGGGGGCCAGAATGAGCAGTTCTTC
CASSVSTGGQNEQFF
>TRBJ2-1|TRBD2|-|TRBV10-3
TGTGCCATCAGTGAGTCTAGCGGGGGGGCCTGGGAAAATGAGCAGTTCTTC
CAISESSGGAWENEQFF
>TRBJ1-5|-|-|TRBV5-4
TGTGCCAGCAGCCGCGGGGGGGACCAGGGGCCCCAGCATTTT
CASSRGGDQGPQHF
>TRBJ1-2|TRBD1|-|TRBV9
TGTGCCAGCAGCGCAAGTCGACAGGGGACCTACTATGGCTACACCTTC
CASSASRQGTYYGYTF